The 3 T cell receptor beta chains below were found in one sample sequenced in a study of cytomegalovirus exposure and HLA in healthy donors. The PCR employed 60 Vbeta primers together with 13 Jbeta primers. The method was immunoSEQ multiplex PCR; TCRdb's version includes in-frame clones alone and lacks a portion of them. The data hold 100,000 to 150,000 clones, with roughly 80% observed a single time. Sequenced material: PBMCs. These receptors were obtained from a man between 18 and 29 years old in good health and CMV-seropositive.

The chain is built from TRBV5-1 and TRBJ2-1; tentatively, D is TRBD2 (6 bases). The CDR3 totals 15 residues. CDR1 is SGHRS and CDR2 is YFSETQ in the germline V gene. V was shortened by 0 bases and J by 2 bases, with 9 bases between the two germline ends. CDR3 nucleotides: TGCGCCAGCAGCTTGGGCTTAGCGGCCTACAATGAGCAGTTCTTC. Translating gives CASSLGLAAYNEQFF.

The chain joins TRBV5-6 to TRBJ2-7, with D possibly TRBD2 on 6 matching bases. Germline V gene sequence: CDR1 SGHDT, CDR2 YYEEEE. V was shortened by 0 bases and J by 6 bases, with 10 bases between the two germline ends. The CDR3 spans 13 residues. Here the CDR3 reads CASSLGGTGEQYF. CDR3 sequence (DNA): TGTGCCAGCAGCTTGGGCGGGACCGGCGAGCAGTACTTC. The entire variable domain, with the rest obtained from reference TRBV5-6 and TRBJ2-7, is as follows: DAGVTQSPTHLIKTRGQQVTLRCSPKSGHDTVSWYQQALGQGPQFIFQYYEEEERQRGNFPDRFSGHQFPNYSSELNVNALLLGDSALYLCASSLGGTGEQYFGPGTRLTVT.

The chain has TRBV2 and TRBJ1-1, with TRBD1 identical over 9 bases. The CDR3 spans 13 residues. J was trimmed by 6 bases and V by 4 bases; bases with no gene match: 3. Looked up from germline, CDR1 is SNHLY and CDR2 is FYNNEI. Written as DNA, the CDR3 is TGTGCCAGCAGTGCTTGGACAGGGGCTGAAGCTTTCTTT. Its translation is CASSAWTGAEAFF.